This T cell receptor (beta chain) was documented in a study of regulatory T cells in long-lasting Graves disease. Study information: Those with persistent Graves' disease had received antithyroid drugs for over 5 years with positive TSH receptor antibodies.

This clonotype was observed a few times. As yet, its antigen is unknown. CDR3-region Arm-PCR and iRepertoire HTBI primers produced the TCR beta libraries. In TCRdb, the multiplex PCR reads were re-called with MiXCR into one record per CDR3 protein. Found here are 390,000 or so distinct CDR3 sequences, less than 30% of them singletons; the top ten hold about 27%. Specified time point: persistent/refractory GD, antithyroid drugs over 5 years with positive TRAb. Extracted PBMC RNA gave rise to the TCR library. Study outcomes and limitations: Small sample size may have lowered accuracy.

The source is a woman between 35 and 50 years old with Graves disease. The material was peripheral blood mononuclear cells (PBMCs), obtained when the disease was refractory, from a patient treated with antithyroid drugs.

CDR3 in amino acids: CSAKETSGGPPYEQYF. CDR3 DNA: TGCAGTGCTAAAGAGACTAGCGGGGGACCCCCCTACGAGCAGTACTTC. The chain joins TRBV20-1 to TRBJ2-7; the match to TRBD2 covers 12 bases. Germline trimming cut 4 bases from V and 2 bases from J; bases unmatched to any gene: 9. Per germline, CDR1 DFQATT and CDR2 SNEGSKA (reference sequence). The CDR3 contains 16 residues.